This T cell receptor beta chain was profiled in a study of blood T cell repertoires in COVID-19. Study details: The samples span acute and convalescent COVID-19 from the United States, Italy and Spain. PBMCs, B-cell-depleted T cells, or T cells were the source of the cDNA or gDNA that made up the material.

Per the authors' pipeline: Amplification from reference gene primers served as the basis for estimated nucleated cell counts. This table comes from immunoSEQ multiplex PCR, and its TCRdb copy is limited to in-frame clones, with some not included. V and J calls and clone size are copied from that table; D and trimming were computed from the DNA. The profile covers roughly 69,000 clones, with roughly 87% appearing a single time and under 7% taken by the ten largest. Looked up from germline, CDR1 is MDHEN and CDR2 is SYDVKM. This CDR3 has 16 amino acids. On this clone: Its ends do not fully match the called genes, so a read error is possible.

The rearrangement links TRBV28 to TRBJ2-3; 7 nucleotides agree with TRBD1. The specimen sequenced was peripheral blood. This receptor was identified in a man in his forties or fifties with active COVID-19. The CDR3 DNA is TGTGCCAGCCGTTTGGGCACAGGGGCCTCCACAGATACGCAGTATTTT. Residues: CASRLGTGASTDTQYF.